This T cell receptor (beta chain) came from a study of early T cells in non-severe SARS-CoV-2 infection. A few counts support this clonotype. The protocol attached unique molecular identifiers to individual cDNA molecules. TCRdb independently ran MiXCR on the 5' RACE reads; one entry per CDR3 protein. The sample includes 60,000 or so distinct CDR3 sequences, 10% seen only once; the top ten take around 4.4%. The CDR3 contains 18 residues. This chain joins TRBV1 and TRBJ1-5; TRBD1 reflects the table's D call only, with no check against the DNA. TRBV1 is tagged as a pseudogene. The sequence derives from an adult who was a healthcare worker with PCR-confirmed SARS-CoV-2 infection or an uninfected control (not recorded which). Sequenced sample: whole blood. CDR3 loop: CTSSQDGRKGADNQPQHF. CDR3 coding DNA: TGCACCAGCAGCCAAGACGGGAGAAAGGGCGCGGATAATCAGCCCCAGCATTTT.